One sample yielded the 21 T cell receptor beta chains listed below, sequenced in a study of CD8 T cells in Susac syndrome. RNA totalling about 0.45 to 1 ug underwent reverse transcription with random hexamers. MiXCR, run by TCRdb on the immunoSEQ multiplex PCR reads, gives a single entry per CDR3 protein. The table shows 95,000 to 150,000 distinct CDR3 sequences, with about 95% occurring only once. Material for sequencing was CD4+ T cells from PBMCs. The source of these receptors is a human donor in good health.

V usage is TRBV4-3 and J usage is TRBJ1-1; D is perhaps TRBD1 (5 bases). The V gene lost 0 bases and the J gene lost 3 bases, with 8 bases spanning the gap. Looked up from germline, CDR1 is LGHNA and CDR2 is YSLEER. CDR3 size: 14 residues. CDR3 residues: CASSQDRDYTEAFF. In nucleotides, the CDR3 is TGCGCCAGCAGCCAAGACAGGGACTACACTGAAGCTTTCTTT.

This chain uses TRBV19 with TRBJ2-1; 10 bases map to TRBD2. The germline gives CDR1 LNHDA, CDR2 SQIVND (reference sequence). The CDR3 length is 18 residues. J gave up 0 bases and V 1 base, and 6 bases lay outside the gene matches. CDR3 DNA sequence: TGTGCCAGTAGTATAGTAGCTAGCGGGAGACCCTCCTACAATGAGCAGTTCTTC. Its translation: CASSIVASGRPSYNEQFF.

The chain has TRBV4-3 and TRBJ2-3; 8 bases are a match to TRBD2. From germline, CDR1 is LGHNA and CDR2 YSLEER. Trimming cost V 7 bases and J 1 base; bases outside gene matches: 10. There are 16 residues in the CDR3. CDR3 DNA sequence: TGCGCCAGCAACCCTGGAATAGCGGGACGCACAGATACGCAGTATTTT. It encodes CASNPGIAGRTDTQYF.

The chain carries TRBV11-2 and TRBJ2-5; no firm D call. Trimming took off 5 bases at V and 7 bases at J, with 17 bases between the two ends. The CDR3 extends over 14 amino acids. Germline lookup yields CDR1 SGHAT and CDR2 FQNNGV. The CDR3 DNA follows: TGTGCCAGCAGCCACGTCCCAGAGTCTACGACCCAGTACTTC. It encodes CASSHVPESTTQYF.

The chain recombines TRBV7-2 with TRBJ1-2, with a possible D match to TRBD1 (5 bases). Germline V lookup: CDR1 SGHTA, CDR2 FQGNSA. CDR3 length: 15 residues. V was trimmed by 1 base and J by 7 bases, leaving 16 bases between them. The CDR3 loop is CASSLGGTSPFGYTF. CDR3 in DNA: TGTGCCAGCAGCTTAGGGGGCACTTCTCCCTTTGGCTACACCTTC.

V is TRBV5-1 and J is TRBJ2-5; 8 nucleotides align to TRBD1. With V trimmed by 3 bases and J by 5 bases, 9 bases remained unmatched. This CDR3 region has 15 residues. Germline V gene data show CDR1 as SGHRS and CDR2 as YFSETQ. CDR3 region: CASSSPAGGSETQYF. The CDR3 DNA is TGCGCCAGCAGCTCGCCCGCAGGGGGCTCTGAGACCCAGTACTTC. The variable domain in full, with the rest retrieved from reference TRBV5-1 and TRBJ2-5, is KAGVTQTPRYLIKTRGQQVTLSCSPISGHRSVSWYQQTPGQGLQFLFEYFSETQRNKGNFPGRFSGRQFSNSRSEMNVSTLELGDSALYLCASSSPAGGSETQYFGPGTRLLVL.

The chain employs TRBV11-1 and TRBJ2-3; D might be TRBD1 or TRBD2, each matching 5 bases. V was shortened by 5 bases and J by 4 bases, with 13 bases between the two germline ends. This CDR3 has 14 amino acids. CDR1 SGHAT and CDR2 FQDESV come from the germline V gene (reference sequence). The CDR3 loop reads CASSERDHADTQYF. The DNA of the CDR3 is TGTGCCAGCAGCGAAAGGGACCACGCAGATACGCAGTATTTT.

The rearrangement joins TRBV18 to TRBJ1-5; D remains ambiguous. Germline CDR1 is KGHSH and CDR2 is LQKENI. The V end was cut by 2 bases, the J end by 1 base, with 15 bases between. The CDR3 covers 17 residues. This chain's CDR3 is CASSPGQALGSNQPQHF. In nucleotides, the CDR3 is TGTGCCAGCTCACCAGGGCAGGCGCTAGGAAGCAATCAGCCCCAGCATTTT.

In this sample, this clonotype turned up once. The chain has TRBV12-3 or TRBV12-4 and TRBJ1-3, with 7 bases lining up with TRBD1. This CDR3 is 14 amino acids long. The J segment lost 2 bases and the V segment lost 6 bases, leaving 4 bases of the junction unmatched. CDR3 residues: CASSRQGTGNTIYF. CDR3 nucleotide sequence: TGTGCCAGCAGCCGACAGGGAACTGGAAACACCATATATTTT.

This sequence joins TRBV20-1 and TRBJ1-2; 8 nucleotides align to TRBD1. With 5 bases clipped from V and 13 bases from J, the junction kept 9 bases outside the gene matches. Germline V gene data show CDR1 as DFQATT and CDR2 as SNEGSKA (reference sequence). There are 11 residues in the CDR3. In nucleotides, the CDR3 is TGCAGTGCTCCAAGGGACAGGTCCCCCACCTTC. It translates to CSAPRDRSPTF.

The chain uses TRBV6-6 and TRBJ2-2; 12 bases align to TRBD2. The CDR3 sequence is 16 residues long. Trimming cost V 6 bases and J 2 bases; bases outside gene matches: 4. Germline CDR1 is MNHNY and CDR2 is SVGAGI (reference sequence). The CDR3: CASSRLAGENTGELFF. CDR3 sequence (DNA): TGTGCCAGCAGCCGACTAGCGGGAGAAAACACCGGGGAGCTGTTTTTT.

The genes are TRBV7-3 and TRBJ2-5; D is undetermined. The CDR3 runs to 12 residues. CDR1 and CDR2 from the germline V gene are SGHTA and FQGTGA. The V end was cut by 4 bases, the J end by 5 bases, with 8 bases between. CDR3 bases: TGTGCCAGCAGCTCCAATGGGGAGACCCAGTACTTC. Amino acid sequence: CASSSNGETQYF.

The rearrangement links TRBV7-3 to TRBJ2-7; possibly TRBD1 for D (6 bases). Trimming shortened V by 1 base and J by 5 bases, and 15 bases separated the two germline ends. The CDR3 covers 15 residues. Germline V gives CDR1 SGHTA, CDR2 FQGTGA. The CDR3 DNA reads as TGTGCCAGCAGCTTAAATGGGCAGGGGAGCCACGAGCAGTACTTC. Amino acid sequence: CASSLNGQGSHEQYF.

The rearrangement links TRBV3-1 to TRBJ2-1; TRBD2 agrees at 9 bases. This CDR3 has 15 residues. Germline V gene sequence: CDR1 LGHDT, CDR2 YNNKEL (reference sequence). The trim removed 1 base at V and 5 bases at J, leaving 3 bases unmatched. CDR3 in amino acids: CASSQVVAGDNEQFF. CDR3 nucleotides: TGTGCCAGCAGCCAAGTTGTAGCGGGAGACAATGAGCAGTTCTTC.

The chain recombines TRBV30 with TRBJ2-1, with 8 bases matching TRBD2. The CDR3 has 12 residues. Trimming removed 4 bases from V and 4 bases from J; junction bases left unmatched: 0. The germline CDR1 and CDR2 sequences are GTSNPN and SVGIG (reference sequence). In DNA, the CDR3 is TGTGCCTGGACTAGCGGGTACAATGAGCAGTTCTTC. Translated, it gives CAWTSGYNEQFF.

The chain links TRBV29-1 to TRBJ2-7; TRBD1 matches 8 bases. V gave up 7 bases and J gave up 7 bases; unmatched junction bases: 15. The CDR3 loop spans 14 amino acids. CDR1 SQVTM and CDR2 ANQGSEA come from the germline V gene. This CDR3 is CSGTNLQGDAEQYF. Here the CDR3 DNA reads TGCAGCGGCACCAATTTACAGGGGGACGCGGAGCAGTACTTC.

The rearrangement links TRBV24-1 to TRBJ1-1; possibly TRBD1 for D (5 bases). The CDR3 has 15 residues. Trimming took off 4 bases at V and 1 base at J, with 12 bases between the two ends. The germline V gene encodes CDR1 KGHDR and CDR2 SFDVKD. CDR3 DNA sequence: TGTGCCACCAGTGACCCCAGGGCCTCGAACACTGAAGCTTTCTTT. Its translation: CATSDPRASNTEAFF.

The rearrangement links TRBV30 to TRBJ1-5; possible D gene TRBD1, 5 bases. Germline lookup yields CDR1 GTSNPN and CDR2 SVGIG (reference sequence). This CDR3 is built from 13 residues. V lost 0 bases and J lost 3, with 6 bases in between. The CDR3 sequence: CAWSVQDNQPQHF. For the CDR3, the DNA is TGTGCCTGGAGTGTACAGGACAATCAGCCCCAGCATTTT.

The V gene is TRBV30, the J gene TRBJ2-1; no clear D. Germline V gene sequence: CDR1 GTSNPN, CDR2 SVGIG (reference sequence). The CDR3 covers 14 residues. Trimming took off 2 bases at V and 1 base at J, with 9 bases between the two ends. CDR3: CAWSTHSSYNEQFF. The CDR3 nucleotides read TGTGCCTGGAGTACACATAGTTCCTACAATGAGCAGTTCTTC.

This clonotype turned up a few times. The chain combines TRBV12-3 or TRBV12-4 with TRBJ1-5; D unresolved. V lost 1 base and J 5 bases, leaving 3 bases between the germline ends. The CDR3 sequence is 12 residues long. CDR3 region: CASSLGDQPQHF. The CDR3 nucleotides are TGTGCCAGCAGTTTAGGCGATCAGCCCCAGCATTTT.

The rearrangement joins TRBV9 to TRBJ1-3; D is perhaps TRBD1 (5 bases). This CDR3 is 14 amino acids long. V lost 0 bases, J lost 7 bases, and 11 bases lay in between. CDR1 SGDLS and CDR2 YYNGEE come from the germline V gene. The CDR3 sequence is CASSVERGPNTIYF. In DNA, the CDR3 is TGTGCCAGCAGCGTAGAAAGGGGACCGAACACCATATATTTT. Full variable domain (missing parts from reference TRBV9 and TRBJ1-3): DSGVTQTPKHLITATGQRVTLRCSPRSGDLSVYWYQQSLDQGLQFLIQYYNGEERAKGNILERFSAQQFPDLHSELNLSSLELGDSALYFCASSVERGPNTIYFGEGSWLTVV.